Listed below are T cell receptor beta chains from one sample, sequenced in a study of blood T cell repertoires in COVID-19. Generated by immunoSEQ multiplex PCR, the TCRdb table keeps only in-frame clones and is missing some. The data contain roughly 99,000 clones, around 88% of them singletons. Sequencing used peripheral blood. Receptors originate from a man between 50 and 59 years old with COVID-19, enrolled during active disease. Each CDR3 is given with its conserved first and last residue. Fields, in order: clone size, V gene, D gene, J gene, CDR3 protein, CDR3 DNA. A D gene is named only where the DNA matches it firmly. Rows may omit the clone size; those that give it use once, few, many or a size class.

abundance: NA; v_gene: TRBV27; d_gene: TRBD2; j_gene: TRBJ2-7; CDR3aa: CASSPTSGAIDEQYF; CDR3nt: TGTGCCAGCAGCCCGACTAGCGGGGCCATTGACGAGCAGTACTTC
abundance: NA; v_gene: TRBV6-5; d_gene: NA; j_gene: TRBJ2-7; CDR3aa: CASSPIGFSEQYF; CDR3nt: TGTGCCAGCAGCCCAATCGGGTTTTCCGAGCAGTACTTC
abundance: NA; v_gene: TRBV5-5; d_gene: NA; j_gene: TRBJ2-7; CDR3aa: CASSLLQGKNEQYF; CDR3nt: TGTGCCAGCAGCTTATTGCAGGGGAAGAACGAGCAGTACTTC
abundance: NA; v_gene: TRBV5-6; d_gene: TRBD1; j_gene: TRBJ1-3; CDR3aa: CASRSDRGFGGNTIYF; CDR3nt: TGTGCCAGCAGATCGGACAGGGGGTTTGGAGGAAACACCATATATTTT
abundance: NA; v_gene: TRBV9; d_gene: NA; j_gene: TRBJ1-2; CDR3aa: CASSGGVYGYTF; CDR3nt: TGTGCCAGCAGCGGGGGGGTCTATGGCTACACCTTC
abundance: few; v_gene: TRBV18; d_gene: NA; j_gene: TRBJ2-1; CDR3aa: CASSNRNTLVNEQFF; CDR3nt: TGTGCCAGCTCGAACAGAAACACACTGGTGAATGAGCAGTTCTTC
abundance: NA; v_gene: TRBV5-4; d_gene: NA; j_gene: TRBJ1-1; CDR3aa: CASSLGQENTEAFF; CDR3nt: TGTGCCAGCAGCTTGGGTCAGGAGAACACTGAAGCTTTCTTT
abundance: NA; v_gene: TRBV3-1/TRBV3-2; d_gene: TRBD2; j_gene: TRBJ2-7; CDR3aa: CASSQVRLAGERRYEQYF; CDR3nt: TGTGCCAGCAGCCAAGTAAGACTAGCGGGGGAACGAAGATACGAGCAGTACTTC
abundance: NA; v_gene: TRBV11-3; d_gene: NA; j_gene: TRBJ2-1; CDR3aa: CASSFDGLPYNEQFF; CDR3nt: TGTGCCAGCAGCTTCGACGGACTACCCTACAATGAGCAGTTCTTC
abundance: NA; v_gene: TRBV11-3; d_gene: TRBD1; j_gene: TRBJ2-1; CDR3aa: CASSIDRGPHNEQFF; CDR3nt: TGTGCCAGCAGCATAGACAGGGGACCACACAATGAGCAGTTCTTC
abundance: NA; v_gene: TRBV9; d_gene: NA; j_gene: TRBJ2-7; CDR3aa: CASSVDGRNYEQYF; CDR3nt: TGTGCCAGCAGCGTAGATGGCCGAAACTACGAGCAGTACTTC
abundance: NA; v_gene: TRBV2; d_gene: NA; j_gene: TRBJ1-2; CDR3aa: CASSDNREIYGYTF; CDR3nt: TGTGCCAGCAGTGATAACAGGGAAATCTATGGCTACACCTTC
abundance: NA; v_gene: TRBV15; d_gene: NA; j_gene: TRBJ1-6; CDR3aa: CATSRDRDSYNSPLHF; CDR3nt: TGTGCCACCAGCAGAGACCGGGACTCTTATAATTCACCCCTCCACTTT
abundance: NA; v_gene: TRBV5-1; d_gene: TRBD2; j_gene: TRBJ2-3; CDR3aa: CASRKGAGGADTQYF; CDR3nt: TGCGCCAGCAGGAAGGGAGCGGGGGGTGCAGATACGCAGTATTTT
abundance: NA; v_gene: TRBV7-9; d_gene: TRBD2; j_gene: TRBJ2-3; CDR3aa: CASSFAPGLAVDTQYF; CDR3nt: TGTGCCAGCAGCTTTGCTCCGGGACTAGCGGTAGATACGCAGTATTTT
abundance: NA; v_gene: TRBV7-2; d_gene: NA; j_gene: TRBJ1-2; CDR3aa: CASSPQTGDGYTF; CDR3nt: TGTGCCAGCAGCCCCCAGACAGGAGATGGCTACACCTTC
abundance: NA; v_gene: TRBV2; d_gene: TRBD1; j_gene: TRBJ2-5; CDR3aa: CASSVQGAWETQYF; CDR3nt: TGTGCCAGCAGTGTACAGGGGGCTTGGGAGACCCAGTACTTC
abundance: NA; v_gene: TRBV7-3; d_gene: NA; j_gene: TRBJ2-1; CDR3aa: CASSSGRSSYNEQFF; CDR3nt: TGTGCCAGCAGCTCGGGAAGGTCCTCCTACAATGAGCAGTTCTTC
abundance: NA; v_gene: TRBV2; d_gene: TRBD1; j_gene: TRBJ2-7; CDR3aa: CASIGAGGMYEQYF; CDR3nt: TGTGCCAGCATAGGTGCAGGGGGCATGTACGAGCAGTACTTC
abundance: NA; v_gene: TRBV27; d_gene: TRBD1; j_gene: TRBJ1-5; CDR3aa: CASTSRQGQPQHF; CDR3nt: TGTGCCAGCACCTCTAGACAGGGTCAGCCCCAGCATTTT
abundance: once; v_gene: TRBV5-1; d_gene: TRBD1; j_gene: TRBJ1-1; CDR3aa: CASSLGQTNTEAFF; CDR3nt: TGCGCCAGCAGTTTGGGACAGACGAACACTGAAGCTTTCTTT
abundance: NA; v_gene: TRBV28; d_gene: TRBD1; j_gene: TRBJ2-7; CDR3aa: CASRPGQGYEQYF; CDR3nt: TGTGCCAGCAGACCCGGACAGGGCTACGAGCAGTACTTC
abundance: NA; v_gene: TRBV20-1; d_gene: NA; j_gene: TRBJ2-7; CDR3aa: CSASRDNYEQYF; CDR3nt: TGCAGTGCTAGTCGGGACAACTACGAGCAGTACTTC
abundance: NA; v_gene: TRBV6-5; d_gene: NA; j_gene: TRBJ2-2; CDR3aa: CASSYRGTNTGELFF; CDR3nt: TGTGCCAGCAGTTACCGCGGAACGAACACCGGGGAGCTGTTTTTT
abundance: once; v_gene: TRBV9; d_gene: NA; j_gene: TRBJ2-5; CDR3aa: CASSVSGAGALTETQYF; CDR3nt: TGTGCCAGCAGCGTAAGTGGGGCGGGGGCACTTACGGAGACCCAGTACTTC
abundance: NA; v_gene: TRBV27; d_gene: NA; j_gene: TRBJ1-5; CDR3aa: CASSPEGEWSNQPQHF; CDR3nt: TGTGCCAGCAGTCCTGAGGGGGAGTGGAGCAATCAGCCCCAGCATTTT
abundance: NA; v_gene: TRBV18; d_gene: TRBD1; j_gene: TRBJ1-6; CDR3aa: CASSRRTGMDSPLHF; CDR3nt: TGTGCCAGCTCCCGACGGACAGGGATGGATTCACCCCTCCACTTT
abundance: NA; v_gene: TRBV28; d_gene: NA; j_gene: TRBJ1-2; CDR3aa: CASNRGAAYGYTF; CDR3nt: TGTGCCAGCAACCGGGGGGCAGCCTATGGCTACACCTTC
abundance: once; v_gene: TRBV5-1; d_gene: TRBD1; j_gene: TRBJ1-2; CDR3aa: CASSLGSLGQGASNYGYTF; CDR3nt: TGCGCCAGCAGCTTGGGCTCCCTAGGACAGGGGGCTTCTAACTATGGCTACACCTTC
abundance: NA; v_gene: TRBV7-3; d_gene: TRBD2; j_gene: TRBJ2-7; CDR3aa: CASSLTGKRGPSYEQYF; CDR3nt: TGTGCCAGCAGCTTAACCGGTAAGCGGGGGCCTTCCTACGAGCAGTACTTC
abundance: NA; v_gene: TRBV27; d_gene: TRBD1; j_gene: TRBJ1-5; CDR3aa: CASSFGTGSQPQHF; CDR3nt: TGTGCCAGCAGTTTCGGGACAGGGAGTCAGCCCCAGCATTTT
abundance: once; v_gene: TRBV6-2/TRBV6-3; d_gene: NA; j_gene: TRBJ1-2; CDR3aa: CASSLGVKYGYTF; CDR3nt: TGTGCCAGCAGTTTAGGGGTGAAGTATGGCTACACCTTC
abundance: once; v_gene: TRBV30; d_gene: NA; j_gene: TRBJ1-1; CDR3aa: CACLRGTPEAFF; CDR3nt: TGTGCCTGTCTGCGGGGAACGCCTGAAGCTTTCTTT
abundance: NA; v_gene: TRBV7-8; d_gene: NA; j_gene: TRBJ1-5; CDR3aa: CASSPGMGNQPQHF; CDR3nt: TGTGCCAGCAGCCCCGGGATGGGCAATCAGCCCCAGCATTTT
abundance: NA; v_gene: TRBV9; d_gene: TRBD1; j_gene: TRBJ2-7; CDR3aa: CASSAGTAGYEQYF; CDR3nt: TGTGCCAGCAGCGCCGGGACAGCAGGCTACGAGCAGTACTTC
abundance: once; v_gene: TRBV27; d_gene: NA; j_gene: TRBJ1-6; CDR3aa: CASSEGSGAYNSPLHF; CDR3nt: TGTGCCAGCAGTGAAGGGTCAGGGGCTTATAATTCACCCCTCCACTTT
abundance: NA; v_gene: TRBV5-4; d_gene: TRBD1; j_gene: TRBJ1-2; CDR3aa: CASSSRDRGRVLTDGYTF; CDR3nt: TGTGCCAGCAGCTCCCGGGACAGGGGTCGGGTACTAACCGATGGCTACACCTTC
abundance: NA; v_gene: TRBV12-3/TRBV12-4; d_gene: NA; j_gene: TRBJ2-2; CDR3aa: CASSGTYTGELFF; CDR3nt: TGTGCCAGCAGCGGGACATACACCGGGGAGCTGTTTTTT
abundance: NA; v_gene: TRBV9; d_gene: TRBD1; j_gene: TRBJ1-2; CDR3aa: CASSVSPGEGGGYTF; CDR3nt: TGTGCCAGCAGCGTTTCGCCAGGGGAAGGGGGCGGCTACACCTTC
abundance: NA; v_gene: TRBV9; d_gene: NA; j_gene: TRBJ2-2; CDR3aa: CATSRVAAGELFF; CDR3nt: TGTGCCACCTCACGGGTAGCAGCCGGGGAGCTGTTTTTT
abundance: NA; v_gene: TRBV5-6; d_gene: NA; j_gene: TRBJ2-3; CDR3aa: CASSRKYFRGTDTQYF; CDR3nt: TGTGCCAGCAGCAGAAAATATTTCCGGGGCACAGATACGCAGTATTTT
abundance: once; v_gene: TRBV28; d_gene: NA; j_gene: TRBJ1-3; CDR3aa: CASRGTGNTIYF; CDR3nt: TGTGCCAGTCGAGGGACTGGAAACACCATATATTTT
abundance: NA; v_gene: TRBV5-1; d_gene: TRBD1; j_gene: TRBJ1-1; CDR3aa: CASRPVTGGVTEAFF; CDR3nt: TGCGCCAGCAGGCCGGTGACAGGGGGGGTCACTGAAGCTTTCTTT
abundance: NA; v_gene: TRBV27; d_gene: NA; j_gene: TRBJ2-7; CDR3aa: CASSSQLETRYEQYF; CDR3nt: TGTGCCAGCAGTTCCCAACTAGAAACGCGATACGAGCAGTACTTC
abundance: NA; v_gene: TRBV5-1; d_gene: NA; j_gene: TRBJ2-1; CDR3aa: CASSLLGPEENNEQFF; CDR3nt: TGCGCCAGCAGCTTGTTAGGCCCGGAGGAGAACAATGAGCAGTTCTTC
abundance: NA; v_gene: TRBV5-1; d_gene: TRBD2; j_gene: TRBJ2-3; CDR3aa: CASSLPRTSGGYEDTQYF; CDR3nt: TGCGCCAGCAGCCTCCCTCGGACTAGCGGGGGGTATGAAGATACGCAGTATTTT
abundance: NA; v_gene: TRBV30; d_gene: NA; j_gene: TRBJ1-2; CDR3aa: CAWSVENRNYGYTF; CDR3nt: TGTGCCTGGAGTGTCGAAAACAGAAACTATGGCTACACCTTC
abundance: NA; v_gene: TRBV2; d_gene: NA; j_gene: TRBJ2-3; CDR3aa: CASAGQDTQYF; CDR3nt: TGTGCCAGTGCAGGGCAAGATACGCAGTATTTT
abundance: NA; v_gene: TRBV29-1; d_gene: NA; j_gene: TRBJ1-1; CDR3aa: CSGGTLGTEAFF; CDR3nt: TGCAGCGGGGGGACTTTGGGCACTGAAGCTTTCTTT
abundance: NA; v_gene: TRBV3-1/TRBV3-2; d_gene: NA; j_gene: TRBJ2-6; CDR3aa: CASSHPGGVSGANVLTF; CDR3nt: TGTGCCAGCAGCCACCCGGGCGGGGTCTCTGGGGCCAACGTCCTGACTTTC
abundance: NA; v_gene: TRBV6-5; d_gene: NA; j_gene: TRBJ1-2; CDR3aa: CASSRGDYGYTF; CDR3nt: TGTGCCAGCAGCAGGGGAGACTATGGCTACACCTTC
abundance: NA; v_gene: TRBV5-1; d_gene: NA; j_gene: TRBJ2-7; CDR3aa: CASSPKFSDTYEQYF; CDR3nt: TGCGCCAGCAGCCCCAAATTTTCGGACACCTACGAGCAGTACTTC
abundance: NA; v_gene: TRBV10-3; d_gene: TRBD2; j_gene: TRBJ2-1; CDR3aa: CAIAQTSGGANEQFF; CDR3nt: TGTGCCATCGCCCAAACTAGCGGGGGGGCCAATGAGCAGTTCTTC
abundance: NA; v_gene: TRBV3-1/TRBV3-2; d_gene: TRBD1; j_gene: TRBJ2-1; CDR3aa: CASSRPDRANNEQFF; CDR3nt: TGTGCCAGCAGCCGACCAGACAGGGCTAACAATGAGCAGTTCTTC
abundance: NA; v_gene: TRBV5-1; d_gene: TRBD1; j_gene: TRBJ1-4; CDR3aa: CASSPGQGTTNEKLFF; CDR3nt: TGCGCCAGCAGCCCGGGACAGGGAACAACTAATGAAAAACTGTTTTTT